This TCR beta chain was captured in a study of response to subunit inactivated influenza vaccine. Study-level results: Authors suggested seasonal influenza vaccinations each recruit few new T cells.

Germline-derived CDR1 and CDR2 are SNHLY and FYNNEI. The CDR3 has 17 amino acids. V was trimmed by 4 bases and J by 3 bases, leaving 19 bases between them. This clonotype came up a few times. Its antigen is still unknown. A single record per CDR3 protein comes from TCRdb applying MiXCR to the RT-PCR reads. The sample lists about 300,000 distinct CDR3 sequences, 21% occurring once. This sample comprised PBMCs from blood, obtained 21 months after vaccination. The receptor's source is a man between 50 and 70 years old who received an inactivated influenza vaccine. The V and J genes are TRBV2 and TRBJ1-5; perhaps TRBD1 as D (6 bases). The CDR3 DNA follows: TGTGCCAGCAGTGTCGAGAAGGGGGGGCCCCCCAATCAGCCCCAGCATTTT. Encoded protein: CASSVEKGGPPNQPQHF.